The 25 T cell receptor beta chains reported below all come from one sample, sequenced in a study of patients and donors after allogeneic stem cell transplantation. TCRdb passed the RT-PCR reads through MiXCR, listing each CDR3 protein once. The sample includes hundreds of distinct CDR3 sequences, just over 1.4% of them seen just once. Sequenced: blood, either unsorted or a sorted T cell fraction (not recorded which). These receptors originate from a human donor who was either an allogeneic HSCT recipient or a stem cell or donor lymphocyte infusion donor (not recorded which). It is not recorded whose cells these are; they may come from a transplant donor.

This clonotype is medium-sized by share. This chain links TRBV19 with TRBJ1-5; weak D call: TRBD1 (5 bases). The CDR3 has 12 residues. Trimming stripped 5 bases from V and 6 bases from J, with 8 bases between. CDR1 is LNHDA and CDR2 is SQIVND in the germline V gene (reference sequence). DNA of the CDR3: TGTGCCAGTAGTTACGGGGGTCAGCCCCAGCATTTT. Amino acid sequence: CASSYGGQPQHF. The entire variable domain, with the rest obtained from reference TRBV19 and TRBJ1-5, is as follows: DGGITQSPKYLFRKEGQNVTLSCEQNLNHDAMYWYRQDPGQGLRLIYYSQIVNDFQKGDIAEGYSVSREKKESFPLTVTSAQKNPTAFYLCASSYGGQPQHFGDGTRLSIL.

This clonotype is categorized as hyperexpanded. The chain carries TRBV5-1 and TRBJ1-1, with 8 bases lining up with TRBD1. Germline values: CDR1 SGHRS, CDR2 YFSETQ. The CDR3 loop spans 15 amino acids. The V segment lost 0 bases and the J segment 1 base; nucleotides outside the gene matches: 2. This CDR3 reads CASSLAGTGNTEAFF. Written as DNA, the CDR3 is TGCGCCAGCAGCTTGGCTGGGACAGGGAACACTGAAGCTTTCTTT. Combining the CDR3 with reference TRBV5-1 and TRBJ1-1 gives the whole variable domain KAGVTQTPRYLIKTRGQQVTLSCSPISGHRSVSWYQQTPGQGLQFLFEYFSETQRNKGNFPGRFSGRQFSNSRSEMNVSTLELGDSALYLCASSLAGTGNTEAFFGQGTRLTVV.

This clonotype is medium-sized by share. Here the CDR3 reads CSVEAVPSGNWRYEQYF. In DNA form, the CDR3 reads TGCAGCGTTGAAGCGGTCCCTAGCGGGAACTGGCGCTACGAGCAGTACTTC. The chain joins TRBV29-1 to TRBJ2-7; 9 nucleotides line up with TRBD2. Germline V gives CDR1 SQVTM, CDR2 ANQGSEA. The CDR3 has 17 amino acids. The V segment lost 1 base and the J segment 3 bases; nucleotides outside the gene matches: 13.

This clonotype is medium-sized in the sample. The CDR3 DNA sequence: TGTGCCAGCAGCTTAACTAGCGTCGGGGATACGCAGTATTTT. It encodes CASSLTSVGDTQYF. The chain links TRBV7-9 to TRBJ2-3; 7 positions agree with TRBD2. V shed 2 bases and J 6 bases; nucleotides not matched to a gene: 5. Germline CDR1 reads SEHNR; CDR2 reads FQNEAQ (reference sequence). CDR3 length: 14 residues. Complete variable domain (other parts from reference TRBV7-9 and TRBJ2-3): DTGVSQNPRHKITKRGQNVTFRCDPISEHNRLYWYRQTLGQGPEFLTYFQNEAQLEKSRLLSDRFSAERPKGSFSTLEIQRTEQGDSAMYLCASSLTSVGDTQYFGPGTRLTVL.

This clonotype is large in the sample. V and J are TRBV28 and TRBJ1-1, with D possibly matching TRBD1 (5 bases). The CDR3 loop spans 13 amino acids. V was pared by 5 bases and J by 1 base, with 8 bases between. CDR1 is MDHEN and CDR2 is SYDVKM in the germline V gene. The CDR3 loop reads CASSEGTNTEAFF. The CDR3 coding sequence is TGTGCCAGCAGTGAGGGGACGAACACTGAAGCTTTCTTT.

This clonotype was found a few times. The rearrangement uses TRBV4-3 and TRBJ1-1; D unresolved. The CDR3 spans 15 residues. Trimming took off 2 bases at V and 1 base at J, with 11 bases between the two ends. Germline V gene sequence: CDR1 LGHNA, CDR2 YSLEER. Here the CDR3 reads CASSQFQAPNTEAFF. The CDR3 region has the DNA TGCGCCAGCAGCCAATTCCAGGCGCCGAACACTGAAGCTTTCTTT.

In this sample, this clonotype is medium-sized. This sequence joins TRBV7-3 and TRBJ2-1; TRBD2 aligns across 12 bases. J gave up 9 bases and V 4 bases, and 7 bases lay outside the gene matches. Germline V CDR1 and CDR2: SGHTA, FQGTGA. The CDR3 runs 15 residues. The CDR3 DNA follows: TGTGCCAGCAGCTCGTGGACTAGCGGGATGGGTGAGCAGTTCTTC. Protein sequence: CASSSWTSGMGEQFF.

By sample fraction, this clonotype is medium-sized. V gene TRBV5-1 combines with J gene TRBJ2-1; 8 bases match TRBD1. Per germline, CDR1 SGHRS and CDR2 YFSETQ. With 3 bases clipped from V and 0 bases from J, the junction kept 5 bases outside the gene matches. The CDR3 is made up of 16 amino acids. The CDR3 DNA sequence: TGCGCCAGCAGCTGGGGACAGGAGAGCTCCTACAATGAGCAGTTCTTC. Its protein is CASSWGQESSYNEQFF.

By share, this clonotype counts as medium-sized. CDR3 sequence (DNA): TGTGCCAGCAGTTCGAATGAGCAAGAGACCCAGTACTTC. The encoded protein is CASSSNEQETQYF. The V call is TRBV6-2 or TRBV6-3, the J call TRBJ2-5; D unresolved. With 4 bases removed from V and 2 bases from J, the gap between germline ends came to 8 bases. Germline V gene lookup returns CDR1 MNHEY and CDR2 SVGEGT. The CDR3 spans 13 residues.

By frequency in the sample, this clonotype is large. This sequence joins TRBV5-4 and TRBJ1-6, with no clear D. Germline CDR1 and CDR2: SGHNT and YYREEE (reference sequence). The ends were cut back, 4 bases at V and 6 bases at J, with 8 bases in the middle. CDR3 length: 13 amino acids. In nucleotides, the CDR3 is TGTGCCAGCAGCCCTGCGAGTAATTCACCCCTCCACTTT. Amino acids: CASSPASNSPLHF.

This clonotype is medium-sized (0.01 to 0.1%) by share. The chain recombines TRBV29-1 with TRBJ2-5; 7 bases align to TRBD1. Germline V lookup: CDR1 SQVTM, CDR2 ANQGSEA. J gave up 5 bases and V 4 bases, and 7 bases lay outside the gene matches. The CDR3 length is 13 residues. CDR3 nucleotides: TGCAGCGTTGTCGACAGGGCCGGGGAGACCCAGTACTTC. Protein product: CSVVDRAGETQYF. The full variable domain, rest sourced from reference TRBV29-1 and TRBJ2-5, is SAVISQKPSRDICQRGTSLTIQCQVDSQVTMMFWYRQQPGQSLTLIATANQGSEATYESGFVIDKFPISRPNLTFSTLTVSNMSPEDSSIYLCSVVDRAGETQYFGPGTRLLVL.

This clonotype is termed medium-sized. At one boundary the junction diverges from the germline segment, which might be a read error. The J gene is TRBJ1-1, the V gene TRBV7-9, with D unclear. CDR3 length: 16 amino acids. The germline gives CDR1 SEHNR, CDR2 FQNEAQ (reference sequence). The DNA of the CDR3 is TGTGCCAGCAGCCCAGCTAGGCTACGCGTAACTGAAGGGATTCCTTTT. Translation: CASSPARLRVTEGIPF.

This clonotype is classed as medium-sized. The V call is TRBV7-8, the J call TRBJ2-3, with no clear D. The CDR3 totals 15 residues. The V end was cut by 1 base, the J end by 2 bases, with 10 bases between. Looked up from germline, CDR1 is SGHVS and CDR2 is FQNEAQ. The CDR3 DNA reads TGTGCCAGCAGCTTAGTCGGCGGCTACACAGATACGCAGTATTTT. Its protein is CASSLVGGYTDTQYF.

This clonotype rates as large. The J gene is TRBJ2-7, the V gene TRBV27, with 8 positions matching TRBD2. The CDR3 length is 13 residues. V dropped 6 bases and J dropped 3; count of bases not matched to a gene: 4. CDR1 and CDR2 (germline): MNHEY, SMNVEV (reference sequence). CDR3 DNA sequence: TGTGCCAGCAGCGTGGGACTAGACTACGAGCAGTACTTC. It translates to CASSVGLDYEQYF.

By sample share, this clonotype is large. CDR3 sequence: CASSLTSTSGRWASTDTQYF. The CDR3 DNA is TGTGCCAGCAGCCTAACCTCCACTAGCGGGAGGTGGGCATCCACAGATACGCAGTATTTT. The gene calls are TRBV11-2 and TRBJ2-3; the match to TRBD2 covers 12 bases. This CDR3 has 20 amino acids. The germline V gene encodes CDR1 SGHAT and CDR2 FQNNGV. V was clipped by 5 bases and J by 2 bases; unmatched bases: 17.

This clonotype is termed medium-sized. The rearrangement uses TRBV2 and TRBJ1-5; D is unresolved. The V and J ends lost 7 bases and 0 bases respectively, with 19 bases between them. The germline V gene has CDR1 SNHLY and CDR2 FYNNEI. There are 17 residues in the CDR3. Here the CDR3 reads CASIGFDSGDSNQPQHF. The CDR3 DNA follows: TGTGCCAGCATTGGTTTCGATTCCGGCGATAGCAATCAGCCCCAGCATTTT.

This clonotype is categorized as large. The rearrangement joins TRBV14 to TRBJ2-1, with 7 nucleotides matching TRBD2. The CDR3 is made up of 19 amino acids. J lost 2 bases, V lost 0 bases, and 13 bases had no gene match. Germline V lookup: CDR1 SGHDN, CDR2 FVKESK. Here the CDR3 reads CASSQDPRLEGGPYNEQFF. CDR3 nucleotides: TGTGCCAGCAGCCAAGATCCCCGTCTTGAGGGAGGGCCCTACAATGAGCAGTTCTTC.

In its sample, this clonotype is medium-sized (0.01 to 0.1%). The chain combines TRBV2 with TRBJ2-1, with D unclear. The germline CDR1 and CDR2 sequences are SNHLY and FYNNEI. Trimming took off 6 bases at V and 0 bases at J, with 9 bases between the two ends. This CDR3 is built from 14 residues. The CDR3 reads CASRDPSSYNEQFF. CDR3 bases: TGTGCCAGCAGGGACCCAAGCTCCTACAATGAGCAGTTCTTC.

Judged by abundance, this clonotype is medium-sized. The chain joins TRBV7-3 to TRBJ2-3; 10 positions match TRBD1. The trim removed 4 bases at V and 4 bases at J, leaving 2 bases unmatched. The CDR3 length is 14 residues. Per the germline V gene, CDR1 is SGHTA and CDR2 is FQGTGA. CDR3 loop: CASSSTGGADTQYF. In DNA form, the CDR3 reads TGTGCCAGCAGCTCGACAGGGGGCGCAGATACGCAGTATTTT.

This clonotype is termed large. V and J are TRBV20-1 and TRBJ2-7; no clear D. Germline V lookup: CDR1 DFQATT, CDR2 SNEGSKA (reference sequence). The V gene lost 0 bases and the J gene lost 1 base, with 16 bases spanning the gap. This CDR3 is 16 amino acids long. CDR3 sequence reads: CSARDLDEVTSYEQYF. In DNA, the CDR3 is TGCAGTGCTAGAGACCTTGATGAGGTGACTTCCTACGAGCAGTACTTC.

Relative to its sample, this clonotype is medium-sized. V and J are TRBV6-2 or TRBV6-3 and TRBJ2-1; weak D call: TRBD2 (5 bases). Trimming shortened V by 0 bases and J by 4 bases, and 13 bases separated the two germline ends. Per the germline V gene, CDR1 is MNHEY and CDR2 is SVGEGT. CDR3 length: 16 residues. CDR3 bases: TGTGCCAGCAGTTACTCGGCGACTATAGTATACAATGAGCAGTTCTTC. Residues: CASSYSATIVYNEQFF.

By share of the sample, this clonotype is medium-sized (0.01 to 0.1%). The chain uses TRBV9 and TRBJ2-2; D is uncertain. The CDR3 totals 14 residues. Trimming left V 2 bases short and J 4 bases short, with 9 bases between. Looked up from germline, CDR1 is SGDLS and CDR2 is YYNGEE. CDR3 DNA sequence: TGTGCCAGCAGCGTGAGGTGGGGCACCGGGGAGCTGTTTTTT. Its translation: CASSVRWGTGELFF.

This clonotype has only a few counts. A much more abundant neighbour one base away suggests this may be a read error. The chain combines TRBV6-6 with TRBJ2-1; D is uncertain. Germline values: CDR1 MNHNY, CDR2 SVGAGI (reference sequence). This CDR3 spans 12 amino acids. This chain's CDR3 is CPSSRPRNEQFF. In nucleotides, the CDR3 is TGTCCCAGCAGTCGACCACGGAATGAGCAGTTCTTC.

By sample fraction, this clonotype is large. This chain joins TRBV6-6 and TRBJ2-4; 7 positions match TRBD2. Germline V gene lookup returns CDR1 MNHNY and CDR2 SVGAGI (reference sequence). The CDR3 runs to 15 residues. V was clipped by 5 bases and J by 3 bases; unmatched bases: 7. The CDR3 loop reads CASSPEWEGKNIQYF. In DNA form, the CDR3 reads TGTGCCAGCAGTCCGGAGTGGGAGGGCAAAAACATTCAGTACTTC.

This clonotype rates as large (0.1 to 1%). This chain uses TRBV30 with TRBJ2-1, with 8 bases aligning to TRBD1. This CDR3 contains 14 residues. V was clipped by 1 base and J by 5 bases; unmatched bases: 4. Germline V CDR1 and CDR2: GTSNPN, SVGIG (reference sequence). CDR3 residues: CAWSGGQVNNEQFF. The CDR3 DNA reads as TGTGCCTGGAGTGGGGGACAGGTCAACAATGAGCAGTTCTTC. Based on the CDR3 plus reference TRBV30 and TRBJ2-1, the full variable domain is SQTIHQWPATLVQPVGSPLSLECTVEGTSNPNLYWYRQAAGRGLQLLFYSVGIGQISSEVPQNLSASRPQDRQFILSSKKLLLSDSGFYLCAWSGGQVNNEQFFGPGTRLTVL.